Following are 17 T cell receptor beta chains from one sample sequenced in a study of beta chain features in type 1 diabetes. Expressed TCRB transcripts were sequenced because the isolated RNA had all been reverse transcribed beforehand. Libraries were prepared by immunoSEQ multiplex PCR; TCRdb keeps only in-frame clonotypes and omits some of them. The profile covers around 600,000 clones, with around 12% appearing a single time and roughly 0.11% taken by the ten largest. Antigens of these TCRs are unknown. Regarding the study as a whole: Moderate yet significant TCRB CDR3 shortening was seen in Type 1 diabetes patients in all four CD4+ subsets.

Sequenced: naive CD4+ T cells from blood. The source is a man aged 25-45 years with type 1 diabetes.

There are a few counts of this clone. The chain couples TRBV29-1 to TRBJ1-4; no reliable D call. Deletions cut 4 bases from V and 4 bases from J, with 19 bases between. The CDR3 is made up of 16 amino acids. Germline loops: CDR1 SQVTM, CDR2 ANQGSEA. The CDR3 DNA reads TGCAGCGTTGTAGAAGGGCCATCATCTTATAATGAAAAACTGTTTTTT. Translating it yields CSVVEGPSSYNEKLFF.

This clone was found a few times. The chain carries TRBV11-2 and TRBJ2-1; the match to TRBD1 covers 7 bases. Unmatched junction bases numbered 6, after V lost 5 bases and J lost 5 bases. The CDR3 runs 14 residues. CDR1 and CDR2 (germline): SGHAT, FQNNGV. Here the CDR3 reads CASSRRQGHNEQFF. The CDR3 DNA follows: TGTGCCAGCAGCCGTCGACAGGGCCACAATGAGCAGTTCTTC.

This clone was observed a few times. This rearrangement joins TRBV10-3 to TRBJ1-4, with D possibly being TRBD1 (6 bases). CDR3 size: 13 residues. The V end was cut by 4 bases, the J end by 8 bases, with 11 bases between. Looked up from germline, CDR1 is ENHRY and CDR2 is SYGVKD. The CDR3 DNA reads as TGTGCCATCAGTGGCAGGGGAAAAGAAAAACTGTTTTTT. This sequence encodes CAISGRGKEKLFF.

The chain is built from TRBV2 and TRBJ1-6, with 7 bases matching TRBD1. Germline-derived CDR1 and CDR2 are SNHLY and FYNNEI. The CDR3 runs to 15 residues. Trimming removed 3 bases from V and 6 bases from J; junction bases left unmatched: 5. The CDR3 DNA sequence: TGTGCCAGCAGTGATATGGGACAGTTTAATTCACCCCTCCACTTT. Amino acids: CASSDMGQFNSPLHF.

This clone was seen a few times. The J gene is TRBJ2-2, the V gene TRBV10-3, with D possibly matching TRBD2 (5 bases). There are 13 residues in the CDR3. The germline gives CDR1 ENHRY, CDR2 SYGVKD. Trimming took off 2 bases at V and 4 bases at J, with 5 bases between the two ends. As DNA, the CDR3 is TGTGCCATCAGTGAGGGACTCACCGGGGAGCTGTTTTTT. As protein: CAISEGLTGELFF.

The genes are TRBV5-4 and TRBJ2-3; TRBD2 might be the D (7 bases). The CDR3 covers 15 residues. The V end was cut by 2 bases, the J end by 0 bases, with 10 bases between. Germline CDR1 and CDR2: SGHNT and YYREEE (reference sequence). CDR3 DNA sequence: TGTGCCAGCAGCTTAGGGGGGGATAGCACAGATACGCAGTATTTT. It is translated as CASSLGGDSTDTQYF.

A few counts support this clone. The chain uses TRBV7-3 and TRBJ2-1; D is uncertain. The ends were cut back, 2 bases at V and 0 bases at J, with 8 bases in the middle. Germline V gene sequence: CDR1 SGHTA, CDR2 FQGTGA. The CDR3 has 15 amino acids. In DNA form, the CDR3 reads TGTGCCAGCAGCTTAGAAGCCTCCTCCTACAATGAGCAGTTCTTC. This sequence encodes CASSLEASSYNEQFF.

This clone was seen more than once but under ten times. The V gene is TRBV6-5, the J gene TRBJ2-7; D unresolved. From germline, CDR1 is MNHEY and CDR2 SVGAGI. The germline V and J ends were trimmed by 2 bases and 3 bases, with 11 bases remaining between them. The CDR3 length is 14 residues. The CDR3 spells CASSYADGFYEQYF. CDR3 nucleotides: TGTGCCAGCAGTTACGCGGACGGGTTCTACGAGCAGTACTTC.

The V call is TRBV11-2, the J call TRBJ1-6; D ambiguous. Trimming stripped 5 bases from V and 10 bases from J, with 15 bases between. The CDR3 length is 14 residues. Germline V gene lookup returns CDR1 SGHAT and CDR2 FQNNGV. The CDR3 is CASSPTLLGSPLHF. CDR3 in DNA: TGTGCCAGCAGCCCAACCCTTCTGGGCTCACCCCTCCACTTT.

This sequence joins TRBV4-3 and TRBJ1-1, with a possible D match to TRBD1 (5 bases). Germline V gives CDR1 LGHNA, CDR2 YSLEER. This CDR3 has 18 amino acids. V dropped 0 bases and J dropped 3 bases, with 20 bases sitting between them. The CDR3 here is CASSQDVGPRIGDTEAFF. CDR3 nucleotide sequence: TGCGCCAGCAGCCAAGATGTGGGGCCCAGGATAGGAGACACTGAAGCTTTCTTT.

The V and J genes are TRBV29-1 and TRBJ1-4; TRBD1 matches 11 bases. Germline values: CDR1 SQVTM, CDR2 ANQGSEA. J was trimmed by 0 bases and V by 6 bases; bases with no gene match: 15. CDR3 length: 19 amino acids. The CDR3 loop is CSVLPRTGGPTATNEKLFF. For the CDR3, the DNA is TGCAGCGTCCTTCCCCGGACAGGGGGCCCCACCGCAACTAATGAAAAACTGTTTTTT. The complete variable domain, with remaining parts taken from reference TRBV29-1 and TRBJ1-4, reads SAVISQKPSRDICQRGTSLTIQCQVDSQVTMMFWYRQQPGQSLTLIATANQGSEATYESGFVIDKFPISRPNLTFSTLTVSNMSPEDSSIYLCSVLPRTGGPTATNEKLFFGSGTQLSVL.

This clone was observed a handful of times. V usage is TRBV5-4 and J usage is TRBJ2-7; TRBD2 matches at 15 bases. With 5 bases clipped from V and 6 bases from J, the junction kept 6 bases outside the gene matches. In germline, CDR1 is SGHNT, CDR2 YYREEE (reference sequence). This CDR3 has 15 residues. Here the CDR3 DNA reads TGTGCCAGCAGTTCCGGACTAGCGGGGGGGCGCGAGCAGTACTTC. Its translation: CASSSGLAGGREQYF. Full variable domain (remainder filled in from reference TRBV5-4 and TRBJ2-7): ETGVTQSPTHLIKTRGQQVTLRCSSQSGHNTVSWYQQALGQGPQFIFQYYREEENGRGNFPPRFSGLQFPNYSSELNVNALELDDSALYLCASSSGLAGGREQYFGPGTRLTVT.

This clone was counted only a few times. The chain couples TRBV19 to TRBJ2-5; 7 bases are a match to TRBD1. CDR3 length: 13 residues. Trimming cost V 7 bases and J 5 bases; bases outside gene matches: 7. CDR1 and CDR2 from the germline V gene are LNHDA and SQIVND (reference sequence). In DNA, the CDR3 is TGTGCCAGTACCCCACAGGGGATGGAGACCCAGTACTTC. Translation: CASTPQGMETQYF.

The V call is TRBV4-2, the J call TRBJ1-3; possibly TRBD1 for D (6 bases). This CDR3 region has 15 residues. The V end was cut by 0 bases, the J end by 5 bases, with 11 bases between. Per the germline V gene, CDR1 is LGHNA and CDR2 is YNFKEQ. The CDR3 here is CASSQDQGQRNTIYF. CDR3 bases: TGTGCCAGCAGCCAAGATCAGGGGCAGCGAAACACCATATATTTT.

This clone was observed a few times. V and J are TRBV10-2 and TRBJ2-2, with 8 bases matching TRBD1. The V segment lost 7 bases and the J segment 2 bases; nucleotides outside the gene matches: 9. The germline V gene has CDR1 WSHSY and CDR2 SAAADI. This CDR3 is 16 amino acids long. The CDR3: CASTGTGGINTGELFF. In DNA form, the CDR3 reads TGCGCCAGCACCGGGACAGGCGGTATTAACACCGGGGAGCTGTTTTTT.

This clone was observed a handful of times. V usage is TRBV11-3 and J usage is TRBJ2-3; the match to TRBD1 covers 11 bases. Losses at the gene ends were 4 bases for V and 3 bases for J; bases not matched to a gene: 3. CDR3 length equals 15 residues. Germline V gene lookup returns CDR1 SGHNT and CDR2 YENEEA. CDR3 residues: CASSSGQGATDTQYF. CDR3 DNA sequence: TGTGCCAGCAGCTCCGGACAGGGGGCAACAGATACGCAGTATTTT.

The genes are TRBV7-2 and TRBJ2-2; possible D gene TRBD2, 7 bases. The CDR3 has 16 residues. Between the trimmed V and J ends, which lost 3 bases and 3 bases, there was a span of 14 bases. Germline CDR1 SGHTA, CDR2 FQGNSA. CDR3 amino acids: CASSLVAGADTGELFF. The CDR3 DNA is TGTGCCAGCAGCTTGGTGGCGGGGGCGGACACCGGGGAGCTGTTTTTT.